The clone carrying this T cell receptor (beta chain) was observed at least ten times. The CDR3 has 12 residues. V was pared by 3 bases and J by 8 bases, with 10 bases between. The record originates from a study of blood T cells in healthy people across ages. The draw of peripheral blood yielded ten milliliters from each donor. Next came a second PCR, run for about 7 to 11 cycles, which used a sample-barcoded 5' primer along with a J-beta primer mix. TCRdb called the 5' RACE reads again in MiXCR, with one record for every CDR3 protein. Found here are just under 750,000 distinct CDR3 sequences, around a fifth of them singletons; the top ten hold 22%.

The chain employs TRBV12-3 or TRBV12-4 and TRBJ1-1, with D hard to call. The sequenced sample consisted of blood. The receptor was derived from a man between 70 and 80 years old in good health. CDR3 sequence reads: CASSLGPSEAFF. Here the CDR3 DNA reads TGTGCCAGCAGTTTGGGTCCCTCGGAAGCTTTCTTT.